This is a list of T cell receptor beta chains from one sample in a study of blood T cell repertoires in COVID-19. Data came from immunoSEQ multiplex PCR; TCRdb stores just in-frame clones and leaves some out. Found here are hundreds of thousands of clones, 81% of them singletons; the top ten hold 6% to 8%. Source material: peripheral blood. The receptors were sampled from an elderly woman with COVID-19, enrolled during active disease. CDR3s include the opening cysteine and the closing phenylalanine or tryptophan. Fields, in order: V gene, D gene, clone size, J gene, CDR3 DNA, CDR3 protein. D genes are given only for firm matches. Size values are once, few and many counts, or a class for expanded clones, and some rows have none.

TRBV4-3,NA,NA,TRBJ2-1,TGCGCCAGCAGCCAGGAGGGCCACTCCTACAATGAGCAGTTCTTC,CASSQEGHSYNEQFF
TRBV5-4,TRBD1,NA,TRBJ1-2,TGTGCCAGCAGCTTGGGGCAGGGGGATGGCTACACCTTC,CASSLGQGDGYTF
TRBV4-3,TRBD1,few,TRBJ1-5,TGCGCCAGCAGCCGGGCGATCGGGACAGGTAATCAGCCCCAGCATTTT,CASSRAIGTGNQPQHF
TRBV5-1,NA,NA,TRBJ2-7,TGCGCCAGCAGCATACCGGGAGCCTACGAGCAGTACTTC,CASSIPGAYEQYF
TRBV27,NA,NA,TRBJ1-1,TGTGCCAGCAGTTCCAGGTTCAGCACTGAAGCTTTCTTT,CASSSRFSTEAFF
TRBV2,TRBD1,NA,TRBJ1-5,TGTGCCAGCAGAGCCAAGACAGGGAACAATCAGCCCCAGCATTTT,CASRAKTGNNQPQHF
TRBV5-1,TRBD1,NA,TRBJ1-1,TGCGCCAGCAGCTTGGAGACAGGGGGCCCGATTGAAGCTTTCTTT,CASSLETGGPIEAFF
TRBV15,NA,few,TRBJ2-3,TGTGCCACCAGCAGAATTACAGGGTGGACAGATACGCAGTATTTT,CATSRITGWTDTQYF
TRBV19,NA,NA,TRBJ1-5,TGTGCCAGTAGTATATGGGGGCAGGGCAATCAGCCCCAGCATTTT,CASSIWGQGNQPQHF
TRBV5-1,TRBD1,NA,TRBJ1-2,TGCGCCAGCAGCTTGGTGGGACAGGGACGTAATGGCTACACCTTC,CASSLVGQGRNGYTF
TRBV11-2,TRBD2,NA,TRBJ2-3,TGTGCCAGCAGTTCCCACGGACTAGCTGGTACGCAGTATTTT,CASSSHGLAGTQYF
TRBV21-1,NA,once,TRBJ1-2,TGTGCCAGCAGCATGGGCCAGGGGAACTTGAGGACCTTC,CASSMGQGNLRTF
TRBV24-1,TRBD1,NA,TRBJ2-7,TGTGCCACCAGTGATTCTTCCGCTCAGGGACAGGGTGCAGACGAGCAGTACTTC,CATSDSSAQGQGADEQYF
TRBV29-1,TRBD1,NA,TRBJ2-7,TGCAGCGTCGGACAGGACCCCTACGAGCAGTACTTC,CSVGQDPYEQYF
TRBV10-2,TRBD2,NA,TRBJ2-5,TGCGCCAGCAGAGCGGGGGGCGGGGGGAAAGAGACCCAGTACTTC,CASRAGGGGKETQYF
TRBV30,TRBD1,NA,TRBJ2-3,TGTGCCTGGAGTGTGGGGACAGGGTTGGCAGATACGCAGTATTTT,CAWSVGTGLADTQYF
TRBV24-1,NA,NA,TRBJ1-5,TGTGCCACCAGTGATCCAGGGTCGATTCAGCCCCAGCATTTT,CATSDPGSIQPQHF
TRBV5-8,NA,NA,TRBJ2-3,TGTGCCAGCAGCTTGCAGCAGGGCACAGATACGCAGTATTTT,CASSLQQGTDTQYF
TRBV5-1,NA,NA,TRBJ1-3,TGCGCCAGCAGCTACTACGAGAGTTCTGGAAACACCATATATTTT,CASSYYESSGNTIYF
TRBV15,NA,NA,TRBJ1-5,TGTGCCACCAGCAGAGCAAGGGAGGATGGCAATCAGCCCCAGCATTTT,CATSRAREDGNQPQHF
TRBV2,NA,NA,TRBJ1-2,TGTGCCAGCATATCCGGACAGCGAAACTATGGCTACACCTTC,CASISGQRNYGYTF